The sequence of this T cell receptor beta chain was determined in a study of human T cells and chemical hapten exposure. Time point given: patch test 1, 2 weeks after DPC sensitization. This sample's treatment: therapeutic diphenylcyclopropenone sensitization with weekly scalp DPC. This clonotype was picked up a small number of times. This CDR3 spans 17 amino acids. Germline CDR1 reads KGHDR; CDR2 reads SFDVKD. The J segment lost 1 base and the V segment lost 4 bases, leaving 8 bases of the junction unmatched. In the original workflow: A per-sample median of approximately 87,000 TCRs was observed, with counts ranging from roughly 20,000 to 700,000. TCRdb independently ran MiXCR on the RACE reads; one entry per CDR3 protein. TCRdb's processing, not the authors', yielded these V and J calls. The sample shows some 400,000 distinct CDR3 sequences, approximately 5.1% of them seen only once.

The clonotype comes from a woman aged 45-59 years with alopecia areata. Some clones in this sample may be carry-over from other donors' samples. The specimen comprised whole blood, sampled in connection with sensitization to the hapten diphenylcyclopropenone (DPC). The J gene is TRBJ2-1, the V gene TRBV24-1; 8 bases agree with TRBD2. The CDR3 is CATSDGGRPLSYNEQFF. The CDR3, as DNA: TGTGCCACCAGTGACGGCGGGAGGCCATTATCCTACAATGAGCAGTTCTTC.